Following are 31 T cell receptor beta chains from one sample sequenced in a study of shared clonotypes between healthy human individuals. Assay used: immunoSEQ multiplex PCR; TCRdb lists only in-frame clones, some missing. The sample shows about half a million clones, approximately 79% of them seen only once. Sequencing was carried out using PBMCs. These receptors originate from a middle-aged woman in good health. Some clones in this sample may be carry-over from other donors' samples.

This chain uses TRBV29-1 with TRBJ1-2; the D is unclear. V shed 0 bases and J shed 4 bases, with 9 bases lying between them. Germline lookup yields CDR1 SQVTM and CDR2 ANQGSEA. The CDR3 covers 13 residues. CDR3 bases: TGCAGCGTTGAAGATATGGGGATCTATGGCTACACCTTC. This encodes CSVEDMGIYGYTF.

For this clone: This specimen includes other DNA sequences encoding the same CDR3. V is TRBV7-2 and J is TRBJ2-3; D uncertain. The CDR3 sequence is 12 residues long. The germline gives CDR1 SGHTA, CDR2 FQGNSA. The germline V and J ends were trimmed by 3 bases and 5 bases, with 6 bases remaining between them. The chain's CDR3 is CASSLAVDTQYF. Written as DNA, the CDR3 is TGTGCCAGCAGCTTGGCAGTAGATACGCAGTATTTT.

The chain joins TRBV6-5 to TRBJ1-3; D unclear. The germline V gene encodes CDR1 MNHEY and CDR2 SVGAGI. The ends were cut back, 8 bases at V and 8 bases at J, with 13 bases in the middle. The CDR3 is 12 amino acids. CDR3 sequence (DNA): TGTGCCAGCGGACGGGATTCAGACACCATATATTTT. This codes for CASGRDSDTIYF.

CDR3 loop: CASSQEWGQGNEKLFF. CDR3 nucleotide sequence: TGCGCCAGCAGCCAAGAATGGGGACAGGGGAATGAAAAACTGTTTTTT. The chain combines TRBV4-1 with TRBJ1-4; 10 nucleotides line up with TRBD1. Trimming took 0 bases from V and 5 from J; bases not matched to a gene: 3. The CDR3 extends over 16 amino acids. Germline assignment: CDR1 MGHRA and CDR2 YSYEKL.

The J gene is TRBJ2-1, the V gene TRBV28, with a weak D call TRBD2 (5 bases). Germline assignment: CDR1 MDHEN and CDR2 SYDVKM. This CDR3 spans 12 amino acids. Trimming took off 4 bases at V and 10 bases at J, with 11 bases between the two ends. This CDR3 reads CASSSNRGEQFF. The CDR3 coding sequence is TGTGCCAGCAGTTCTAACCGAGGGGAGCAGTTCTTC.

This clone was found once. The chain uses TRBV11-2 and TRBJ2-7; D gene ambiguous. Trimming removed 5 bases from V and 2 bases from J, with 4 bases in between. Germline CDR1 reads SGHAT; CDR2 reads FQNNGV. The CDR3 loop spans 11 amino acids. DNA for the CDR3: TGTGCCAGCAGCGGCGCCTACGAGCAGTACTTC. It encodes CASSGAYEQYF.

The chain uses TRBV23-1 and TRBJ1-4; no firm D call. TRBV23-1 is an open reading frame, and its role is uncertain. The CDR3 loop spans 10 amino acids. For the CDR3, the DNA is TGCTTAGAGTCAAATGAAAAACTGTTTTTT. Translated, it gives CLESNEKLFF.

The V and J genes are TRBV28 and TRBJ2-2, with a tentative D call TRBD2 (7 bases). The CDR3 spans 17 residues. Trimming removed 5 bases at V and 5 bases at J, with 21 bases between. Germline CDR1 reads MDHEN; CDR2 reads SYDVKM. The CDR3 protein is CASSPWGVGGGTGELFF. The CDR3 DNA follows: TGTGCCAGCAGTCCCTGGGGCGTGGGAGGGGGTACCGGGGAGCTGTTTTTT.

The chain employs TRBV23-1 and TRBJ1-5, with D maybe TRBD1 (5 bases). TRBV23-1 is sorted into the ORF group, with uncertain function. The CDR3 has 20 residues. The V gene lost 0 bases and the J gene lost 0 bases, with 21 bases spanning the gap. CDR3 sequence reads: CASSQSPKPTDEDSNQPQHF. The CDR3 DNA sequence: TGCGCCAGCAGTCAATCCCCAAAACCGACAGACGAAGATAGCAATCAGCCCCAGCATTTT.

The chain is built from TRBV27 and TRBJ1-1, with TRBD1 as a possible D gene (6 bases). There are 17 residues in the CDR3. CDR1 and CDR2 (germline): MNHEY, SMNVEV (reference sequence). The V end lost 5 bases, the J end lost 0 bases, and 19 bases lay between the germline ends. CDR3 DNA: TGTGCCAGCAGTCCAACAGGGAAACGGGGGATGAACACTGAAGCTTTCTTT. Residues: CASSPTGKRGMNTEAFF.

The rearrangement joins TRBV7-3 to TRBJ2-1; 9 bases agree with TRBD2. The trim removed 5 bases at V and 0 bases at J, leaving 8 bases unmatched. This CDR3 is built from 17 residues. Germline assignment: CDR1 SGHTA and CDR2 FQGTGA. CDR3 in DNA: TGTGCCAGCAGCCCCGTTAGCGGGGGTAGCTCCTACAATGAGCAGTTCTTC. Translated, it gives CASSPVSGGSSYNEQFF.

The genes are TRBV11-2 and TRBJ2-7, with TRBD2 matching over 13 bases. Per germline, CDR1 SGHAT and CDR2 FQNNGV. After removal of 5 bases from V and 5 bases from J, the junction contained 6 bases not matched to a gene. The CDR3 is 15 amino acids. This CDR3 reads CASSRTSGSLDEQYF. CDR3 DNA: TGTGCCAGCAGCCGGACTAGCGGGAGCCTGGACGAGCAGTACTTC.

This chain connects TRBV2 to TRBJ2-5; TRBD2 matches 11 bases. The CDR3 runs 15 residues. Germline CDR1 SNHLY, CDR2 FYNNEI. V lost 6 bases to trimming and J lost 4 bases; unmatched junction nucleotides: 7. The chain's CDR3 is CASSELSGRGETQYF. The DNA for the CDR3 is TGTGCCAGCAGCGAGCTTAGCGGGAGGGGAGAGACCCAGTACTTC. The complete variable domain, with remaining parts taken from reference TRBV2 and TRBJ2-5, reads EPEVTQTPSHQVTQMGQEVILRCVPISNHLYFYWYRQILGQKVEFLVSFYNNEISEKSEIFDDQFSVERPDGSNFTLKIRSTKLEDSAMYFCASSELSGRGETQYFGPGTRLLVL.

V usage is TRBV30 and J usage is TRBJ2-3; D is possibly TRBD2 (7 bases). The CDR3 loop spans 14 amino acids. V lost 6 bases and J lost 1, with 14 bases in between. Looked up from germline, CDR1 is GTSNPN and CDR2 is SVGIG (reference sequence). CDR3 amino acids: CACRGAWGTDTQYF. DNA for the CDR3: TGTGCCTGCCGGGGGGCATGGGGCACAGATACGCAGTATTTT.

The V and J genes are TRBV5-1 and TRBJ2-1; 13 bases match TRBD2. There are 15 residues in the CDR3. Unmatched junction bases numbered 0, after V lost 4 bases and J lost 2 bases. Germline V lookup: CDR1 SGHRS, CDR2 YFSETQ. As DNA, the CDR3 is TGCGCCAGCAGCGGACTAGCGGGAGCCTACAATGAGCAGTTCTTC. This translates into CASSGLAGAYNEQFF.

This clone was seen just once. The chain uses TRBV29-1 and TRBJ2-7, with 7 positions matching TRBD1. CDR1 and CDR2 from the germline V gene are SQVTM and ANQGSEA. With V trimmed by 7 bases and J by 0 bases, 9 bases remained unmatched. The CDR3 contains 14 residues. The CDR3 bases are TGCAGCGCCCAAGGGGACAGAGGCTCCTACGAGCAGTACTTC. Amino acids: CSAQGDRGSYEQYF.

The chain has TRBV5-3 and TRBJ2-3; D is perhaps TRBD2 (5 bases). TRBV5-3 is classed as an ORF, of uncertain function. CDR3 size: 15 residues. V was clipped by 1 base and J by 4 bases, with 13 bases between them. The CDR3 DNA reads TGTGCCAGAAGCTTGTTTCTGGGAGACCCAGATACGCAGTATTTT. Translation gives CARSLFLGDPDTQYF.

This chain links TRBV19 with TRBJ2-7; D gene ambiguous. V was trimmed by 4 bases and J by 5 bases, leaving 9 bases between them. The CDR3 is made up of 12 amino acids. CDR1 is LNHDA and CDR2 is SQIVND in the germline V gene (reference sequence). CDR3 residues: CASSTPFDEQYF. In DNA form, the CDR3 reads TGTGCCAGTAGTACCCCCTTCGACGAGCAGTACTTC.

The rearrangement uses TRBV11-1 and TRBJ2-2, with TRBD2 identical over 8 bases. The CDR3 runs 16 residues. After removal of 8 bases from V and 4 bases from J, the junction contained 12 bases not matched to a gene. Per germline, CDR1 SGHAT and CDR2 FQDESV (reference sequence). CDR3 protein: CASLSGRGSGTGELFF. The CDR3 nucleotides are TGTGCCAGCCTCTCCGGGAGGGGCTCGGGCACCGGGGAGCTGTTTTTT.

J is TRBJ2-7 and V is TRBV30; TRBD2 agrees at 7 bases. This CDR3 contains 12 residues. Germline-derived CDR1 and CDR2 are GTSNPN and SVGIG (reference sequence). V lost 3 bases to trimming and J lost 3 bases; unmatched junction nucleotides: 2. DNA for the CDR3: TGTGCCTGGAGCCAGCGGGACTACGAGCAGTACTTC. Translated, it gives CAWSQRDYEQYF.

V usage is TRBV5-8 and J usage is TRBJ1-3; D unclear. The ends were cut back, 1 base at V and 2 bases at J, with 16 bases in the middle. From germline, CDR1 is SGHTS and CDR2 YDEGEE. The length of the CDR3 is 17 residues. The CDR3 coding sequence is TGTGCCAGCAGCTTGCAGCACAGCAGCTCCCCTGGAAACACCATATATTTT. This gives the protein CASSLQHSSSPGNTIYF. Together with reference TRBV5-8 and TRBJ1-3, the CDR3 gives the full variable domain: EAGVTQSPTHLIKTRGQQATLRCSPISGHTSVYWYQQALGLGLQFLLWYDEGEERNRGNFPPRFSGRQFPNYSSELNVNALELEDSALYLCASSLQHSSSPGNTIYFGEGSWLTVV.

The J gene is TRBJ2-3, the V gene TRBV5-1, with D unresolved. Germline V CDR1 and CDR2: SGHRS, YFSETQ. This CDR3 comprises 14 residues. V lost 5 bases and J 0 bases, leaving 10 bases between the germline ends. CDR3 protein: CASRTESSTDTQYF. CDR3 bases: TGCGCCAGCAGAACAGAATCTAGCACAGATACGCAGTATTTT.

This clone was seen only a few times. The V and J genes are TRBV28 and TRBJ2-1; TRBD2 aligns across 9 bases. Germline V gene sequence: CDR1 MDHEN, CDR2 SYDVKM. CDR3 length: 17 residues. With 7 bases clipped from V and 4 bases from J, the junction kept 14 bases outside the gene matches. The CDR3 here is CASTYPRGGRGYNEQFF. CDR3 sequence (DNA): TGTGCCAGCACTTACCCACGTGGCGGGAGGGGATACAATGAGCAGTTCTTC.

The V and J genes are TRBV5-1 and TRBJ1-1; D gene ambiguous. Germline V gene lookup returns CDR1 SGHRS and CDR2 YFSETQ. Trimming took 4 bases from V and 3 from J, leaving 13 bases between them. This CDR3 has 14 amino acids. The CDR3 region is CASSQRPSDTEAFF. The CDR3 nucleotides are TGCGCCAGCAGCCAACGTCCTAGTGACACTGAAGCTTTCTTT.

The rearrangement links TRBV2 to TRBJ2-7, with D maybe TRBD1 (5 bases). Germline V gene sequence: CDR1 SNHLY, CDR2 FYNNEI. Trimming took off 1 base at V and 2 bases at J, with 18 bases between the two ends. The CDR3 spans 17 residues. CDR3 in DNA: TGTGCCAGCAGTGAAGGGGTACAGGCCCTCCATCCCTACGAGCAGTACTTC. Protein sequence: CASSEGVQALHPYEQYF.

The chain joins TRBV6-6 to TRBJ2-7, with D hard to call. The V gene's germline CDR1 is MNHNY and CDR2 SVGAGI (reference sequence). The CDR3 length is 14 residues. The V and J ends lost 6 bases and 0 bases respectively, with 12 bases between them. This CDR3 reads CASSRRPDSYEQYF. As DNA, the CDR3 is TGTGCCAGCAGCCGTCGGCCTGACTCCTACGAGCAGTACTTC.

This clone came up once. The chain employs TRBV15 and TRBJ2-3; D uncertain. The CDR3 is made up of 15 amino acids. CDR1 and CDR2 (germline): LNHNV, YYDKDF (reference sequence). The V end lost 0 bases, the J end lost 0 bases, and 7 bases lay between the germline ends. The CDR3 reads CATSRDLPSTDTQYF. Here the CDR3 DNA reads TGTGCCACCAGCAGAGATCTCCCTAGCACAGATACGCAGTATTTT.

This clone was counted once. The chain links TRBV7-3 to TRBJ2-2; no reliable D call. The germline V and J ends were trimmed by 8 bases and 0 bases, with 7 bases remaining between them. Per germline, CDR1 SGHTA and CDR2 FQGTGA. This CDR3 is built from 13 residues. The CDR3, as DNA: TGTGCCAGCTTGACCCCGAACACCGGGGAGCTGTTTTTT. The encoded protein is CASLTPNTGELFF.

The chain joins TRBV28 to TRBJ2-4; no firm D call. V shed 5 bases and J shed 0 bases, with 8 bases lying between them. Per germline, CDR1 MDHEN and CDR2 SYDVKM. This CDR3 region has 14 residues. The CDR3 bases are TGTGCCAGCAGTCTAGATTTAGCCAAAAACATTCAGTACTTC. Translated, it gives CASSLDLAKNIQYF.

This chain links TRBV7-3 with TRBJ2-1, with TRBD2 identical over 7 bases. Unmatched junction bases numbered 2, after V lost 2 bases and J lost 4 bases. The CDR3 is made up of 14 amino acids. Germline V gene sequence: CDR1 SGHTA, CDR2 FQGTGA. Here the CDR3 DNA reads TGTGCCAGCAGCTTAGGCGGGAGTTACAATGAGCAGTTCTTC. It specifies CASSLGGSYNEQFF.

The CDR3 sequence is CASSPRRVEQYF. CDR3 coding DNA: TGTGCCAGCAGCCCTCGACGTGTGGAGCAGTACTTC. The V call is TRBV5-8, the J call TRBJ2-7; unclear D gene. CDR3 length: 12 residues. Trimming cost V 4 bases and J 7 bases, with 12 bases left between them. CDR1 and CDR2 from the germline V gene are SGHTS and YDEGEE.